These T cell receptor beta chains were read from a single sample in a study of vaccination and CD4 T cells after COVID-19. TCRdb re-derived calls from the PCR reads in MiXCR, one entry per CDR3 protein. The data hold about 20,000 distinct CDR3 sequences, with about 50% observed a single time. No antigen is known for these receptors. The sequenced sample consisted of CD4+ T cells from blood, cultured in vitro. These receptors came from a human donor who had recovered from COVID-19. CDR3s include the opening cysteine and the closing phenylalanine or tryptophan. Rows may omit the clone size; those that give it use once, few, many or a size class.

V gene | clone size | CDR3 protein
TRBV6-1 | . | CASTYREDLNTEAFF
TRBV19 | few | CASRVQGTSNEQYF
TRBV19 | . | CASSITGGNQPQHF
TRBV27 | few | CASSLRPPGTGGEGNQPQHF
TRBV28 | . | CASSFGTGYLNSPLHF
TRBV5-1 | . | CASSPDRQGANYGYTF
TRBV20-1 | . | CSARVPGSYEQYF
TRBV20-1 | few | CSARGERNEKLFF
TRBV6-4 | . | CASSVGQDRTDTQYF
TRBV11-3 | few | CASSIHRNTGELFF
TRBV18 | . | CASSQTSGSLTDTQYF
TRBV10-1 | few | CASSEGTSGSPQETQYF
TRBV19 | . | CASSPDGRNQPQHF
TRBV12-3/TRBV12-4 | . | CASNDQGGYYGYTF
TRBV24-1 | . | CATSPRTGAQETQYF
TRBV6-1 | . | CASSEQTYEQYF
TRBV5-1 | . | CASSLGYGNQPQHF
TRBV12-3/TRBV12-4 | . | CASRGLAGTMLYEQFF
TRBV11-3 | . | CASSLGDLSSGANVLTF
TRBV7-2 | . | CASSLDSGSSYEQYF
TRBV20-1 | once | CSAATGSGIYEQYF
TRBV6-5 | . | CASSYITGVGNTIYF
TRBV7-9 | . | CASCRDHFTDTQYF
TRBV5-4 | . | CASSPRDDNYGYTF
TRBV19 | . | CASSIVQGPTLTEAFF
TRBV10-2 | . | CASSDQGSYEQYF
TRBV19 | few | CASSGSNRVNSNQPQHF
TRBV28 | . | CASSRPTGGGEKLFF
TRBV11-3 | . | CASSLEGDRANEKLFF
TRBV12-3/TRBV12-4 | medium-sized | CASSRDRTYGYTF
TRBV30 | few | CAWSAPTAETQYF
TRBV19 | . | CASSSVRADRSYGYTF
TRBV25-1 | . | CASSERRTGELFF
TRBV20-1 | . | CSASGGTSSDPNTEAFF
TRBV6-1 | few | CASMGSKNQPQHF
TRBV11-2 | . | CASSRDREETQYF
TRBV28 | . | CASSSPGTDYGYTF